The clone carrying this TCR beta chain was observed a few times. Its antigen is undetermined. Vbeta (60) and Jbeta (13) primers were used in the PCR. TCRdb's copy holds only in-frame clones and misses some; the assay was immunoSEQ multiplex PCR. The table has 120,000 or so clones, over 70% seen once; the top ten hold approximately 4%. This specimen belongs to a study of cytomegalovirus exposure and HLA in healthy donors. The length of the CDR3 is 15 residues. Looked up from germline, CDR1 is LGHNA and CDR2 is YNFKEQ. The V and J ends lost 0 bases and 3 bases respectively, with 12 bases between them. Whole-study findings and limits: Later work found that TCR association rates differed between HLA loci; DRB1 had the most and HLA-C the fewest. In an earlier analysis, productive rearrangement rates for most beta V segments clustered near 87% or 30%. A later analysis associated 16,951 TCR beta sequences with HLA alleles at a 0.05 false discovery rate. When a later analysis compared HLA-associated TCR beta chains with equally common others, the HLA-associated chains turned out to be more clonally expanded and to have lower generation probabilities.

Sequenced input: PBMCs. The V call is TRBV4-2, the J call TRBJ2-7; D might be TRBD2 (5 bases). The clonotype originates from a young man in good health and CMV-seropositive. The CDR3 protein is CASSQDLSGLYEQYF. CDR3 nucleotide sequence: TGTGCCAGCAGCCAAGATTTAAGCGGCCTCTACGAGCAGTACTTC.